The clone carrying this TCR beta chain has more than one count but fewer than ten. The data were taken from a study of blood T cell repertoires in COVID-19. Study-wide background: COVID-19 samples collected from the United States, Italy and Spain covered acute and convalescent phases. T cells, B-cell-depleted T cells, or PBMCs provided the cDNA or gDNA that served as material.

In the authors' methods: Using reference gene primer amplification, nucleated cell counts were estimated. Only in-frame clones appear in the TCRdb table, and some are missing; sequencing was by immunoSEQ multiplex PCR. The D gene and trimming were derived from the DNA, and the V and J assignments and clone size from that table. The sample lists about 49,000 clones, 75% to 90% occurring once. The sample taken for sequencing was peripheral blood. This TCR derives from a woman at least 80 years old with COVID-19, enrolled during active disease.

The CDR3 protein is CASSQDNYETQYF. CDR3 nucleotide sequence: TGCGCCAGCAGCCAAGATAATTATGAGACCCAGTACTTC. The rearrangement links TRBV4-1 to TRBJ2-5; no definite D call. V lost 0 bases to trimming and J lost 5 bases, with 7 bases between them. The germline V gene encodes CDR1 MGHRA and CDR2 YSYEKL. This CDR3 has 13 residues.